This section outlines one T cell receptor (beta chain) sequence together with its context. The antigen is unknown. The data stem from a study of shared clonotypes between healthy human individuals. Across the whole study: The study used three CD4 naive, three CD4 memory, two CD8 naive and one CD8 memory plate per donor.

Overall study findings and caveats: Even with large depth, rarefaction showed that sorted-subset sequencing was incomplete. Memory subsets had estimated richness that was generally smaller than that of naive subsets. With a handful of donors compared, about 5.2% of naive CD4 clonotypes were shared.

This CDR3 comprises 15 residues. V lost 8 bases to trimming and J lost 2 bases, with 15 bases between them. Germline V CDR1 and CDR2: MNHEY, SVGAGI. Assay used: immunoSEQ multiplex PCR; TCRdb lists only in-frame clones, some missing. The sample holds over 2 million clones, roughly 92% seen once. Sequencing input: naive CD4+ T cells from PBMCs. Documented subset: CD45RA+ positively selected. This chain connects TRBV6-5 to TRBJ1-4; D possibly corresponds to TRBD1 (6 bases). The origin of this receptor is a man between 18 and 29 years old in good health. Some clones in this sample may be carry-over from other donors' samples. CDR3: CASRAGEKTNEKLFF. CDR3 nucleotide sequence: TGTGCCAGCCGGGCAGGGGAGAAGACTAATGAAAAACTGTTTTTT.